This T cell receptor beta chain was captured by sequencing in a study of beta chain features in type 1 diabetes. V lost 1 base to trimming and J lost 6 bases; unmatched junction nucleotides: 5. Looked up from germline, CDR1 is LNHDA and CDR2 is SQIVND (reference sequence). This CDR3 has 14 amino acids. Broader study findings: Within each of all four CD4+ subsets, Type 1 diabetes patients had TCRB CDR3s that were moderately but significantly shorter.

Expressed TCRB transcripts got sequenced, as all isolated RNA was reverse transcribed. Data came from immunoSEQ multiplex PCR; TCRdb stores just in-frame clones and leaves some out. The repertoire consists of hundreds of thousands of clones, with around 15% occurring once and the leading ten covering 0.02% to 0.025%. Details on this clone: Antigen unknown.

The receptor was isolated from a man aged 18 to 30 with type 1 diabetes. This sequence joins TRBV19 and TRBJ2-7; 8 nucleotides align to TRBD1. The material sequenced was naive CD4+ T cells from blood. CDR3 in amino acids: CASSIVGQEVEQYF. DNA for the CDR3: TGTGCCAGTAGTATAGTGGGACAGGAGGTCGAGCAGTACTTC.